This record looks at one T cell receptor beta chain sequence and its context. This clonotype turned up a few times. Its specific antigen is unknown. A read error is possible here, since a much larger clone lies one base away. The time point label corresponds to: after preoperative PTX-NDP chemotherapy. Patients received paclitaxel-nedaplatin as preoperative chemotherapy before surgery. Library preparation used PCR. The sequencer was a HiSeq X Ten. High-throughput sequencing was used to characterize TCR repertoires. TCRdb applied fastp at Q25 and MiXCR to the public reads, then kept only in-frame beta chains. Rows are unified per CDR3 protein, each entry keeping the most common DNA and genes. The sample yields about 32,000 distinct CDR3 sequences; 50% to 60% were counted once. The ten biggest clones cover roughly 24% of the sample. The data originate from a study of esophageal squamous cell carcinoma under preoperative chemotherapy (dated by TCRdb to the late 2010s). General notes on the study: TCR repertoires were profiled in both peripheral blood T cells and tumor-infiltrating lymphocytes. In patients with esophageal squamous cell carcinoma, the study looked at what paclitaxel-nedaplatin chemotherapy did to T-cell receptor repertoires. The cohort comprised roughly five patients with primary esophageal squamous cell carcinoma. Repertoires from samples collected before paclitaxel-nedaplatin therapy were compared with repertoires from samples collected after the therapy.

The full study reports these points: Paclitaxel-nedaplatin therapy caused immediate and substantial changes in clonotype frequency, and abundant clones were more likely to contract than to amplify. Post-treatment tumor-infiltrating lymphocytes appeared partly derived from peripheral T cells migrating into the tumor, not solely from local clonal changes. After chemotherapy, peripheral T cells showed a significant rise in TCR diversity, whereas tumor-infiltrating lymphocytes did not. The analysis included only 5 or 6 patients with esophageal squamous cell carcinoma, making the cohort small.

Via the germline V gene, CDR1 is SGHRS and CDR2 YFSETQ. The CDR3 runs 15 residues from the cysteine to the phenylalanine. Of all the DNA, just the CDR3 is kept, 45 bases in frame from base 1. V is pruned by 0 bases and J by 13 bases, leaving 12 bases of the junction without a gene match. The TCR comes from a human donor with esophageal squamous cell carcinoma. The donor label of this sample is uncertain. This sequence uses TRBV5-1 and TRBJ2-1, with 8 bases aligning to TRBD1. The sample was acquired from a patient given preoperative chemotherapy. The CDR3 here reads CASSLAQGASETQFF. The DNA sequence is given as TGCGCCAGCAGCTTGGCCCAGGGGGCATCTGAGACCCAGTTCTTC.